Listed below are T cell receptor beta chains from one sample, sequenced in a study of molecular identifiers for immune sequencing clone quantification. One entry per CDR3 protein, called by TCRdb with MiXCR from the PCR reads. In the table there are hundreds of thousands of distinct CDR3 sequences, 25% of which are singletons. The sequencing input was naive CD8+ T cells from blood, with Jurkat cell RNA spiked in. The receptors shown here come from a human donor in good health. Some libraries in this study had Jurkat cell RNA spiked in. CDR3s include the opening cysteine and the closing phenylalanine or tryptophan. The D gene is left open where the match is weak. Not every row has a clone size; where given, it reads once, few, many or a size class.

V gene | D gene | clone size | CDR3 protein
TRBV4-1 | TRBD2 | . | CASSQATPGTSVEQYF
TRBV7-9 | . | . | CASTETGKNTEAFF
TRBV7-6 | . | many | CASSLEVSDSNQPQHF
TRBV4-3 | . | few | CASSQDSRGAYNEQFF
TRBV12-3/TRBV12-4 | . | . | CASSLGYATDTQYF
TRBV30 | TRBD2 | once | CVWSVGAGGPSEQFF
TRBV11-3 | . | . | CASSRVGELFF
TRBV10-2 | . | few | CASSDPGAVSEKLFF
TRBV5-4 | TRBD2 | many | CASSPGLAGNYEQYF
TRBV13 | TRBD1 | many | CASSLGSGQGEFF
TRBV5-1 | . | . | CASSLASVNTEAFF
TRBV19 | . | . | CASSVTGGAGELFF
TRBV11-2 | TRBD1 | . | CASSLVSRDSTYEQYF
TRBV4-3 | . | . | CASSQGQGTYYEQYF
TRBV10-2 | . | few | CASSAGAGETQYF
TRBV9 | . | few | CASSTTGPQETQYF
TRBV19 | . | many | CASSPGSYEQYF
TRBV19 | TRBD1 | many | CASSWAGGFHQPQHF
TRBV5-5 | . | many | CASSWSLDYGYTF
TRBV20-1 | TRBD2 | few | CSASLAGGTGELFF
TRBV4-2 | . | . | CASSPRAGAWSENYEQYF
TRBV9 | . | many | CASSSLVPDTQYF
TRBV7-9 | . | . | CASGSEGYEKLFF
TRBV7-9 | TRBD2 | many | CASRSGTSHEQYF
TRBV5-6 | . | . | CASSLAQRNNEQFF
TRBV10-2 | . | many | CASAQRYTDTQYF
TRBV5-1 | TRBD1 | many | CASSLGTGGGYEQYF
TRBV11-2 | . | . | CASSLGRGRSSGNTIYF
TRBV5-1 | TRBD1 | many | CASSWTGENTEAFF
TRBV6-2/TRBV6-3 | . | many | CASSERELRSNQPQHF
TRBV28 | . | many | CASSRPSVSTDTQYF
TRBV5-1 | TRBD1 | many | CASSSAGGSNQPQHF
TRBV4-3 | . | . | CSSSQDWKDIYGYTF
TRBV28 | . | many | CASSPLQGPDTQYF
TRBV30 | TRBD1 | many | CAWDRTGTGGDEQYF
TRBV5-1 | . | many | CASSLGEGEQPQHF
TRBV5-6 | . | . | CASSFFSGNTIYF
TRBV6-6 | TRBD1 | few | CASSSAGTDFNSNQPQHF
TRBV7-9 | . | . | CASSWGIPSREQYF
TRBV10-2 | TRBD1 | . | CASRLDRGSYEQYF
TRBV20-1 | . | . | CSAERSSYEQYF
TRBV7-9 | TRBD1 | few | CASRDRGGDEQFF
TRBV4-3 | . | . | CASSQDIYHPPPHF
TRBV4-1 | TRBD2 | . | CASSQDERESYNEQFF
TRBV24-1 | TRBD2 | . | CATSETPGTSGVTDTQYF
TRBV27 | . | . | CASGHGAPSSGEQYF